These 8 T cell receptor beta chains share one sample of origin, sequenced in a study of blood T cell repertoires in COVID-19. Sequenced by immunoSEQ multiplex PCR; TCRdb stores in-frame clones only, minus some. The sample records roughly 360,000 clones, around 87% being singletons. The specimen sequenced was PBMCs or T cells enriched from blood (not recorded which). The receptors were sampled from a young woman with acute COVID-19.

The V call is TRBV4-1, the J call TRBJ2-2, with a tentative D call TRBD1 (6 bases). There are 17 residues in the CDR3. The germline V gene encodes CDR1 MGHRA and CDR2 YSYEKL. V lost 4 bases, J lost 9 bases, and 24 bases lay in between. The CDR3 DNA follows: TGCGCCAGCAGCCCGTTAGGGACCGGGACAATAAACCGGGAGCTGTTTTTT. Translating gives CASSPLGTGTINRELFF.

The chain links TRBV5-4 to TRBJ1-2, with 12 positions matching TRBD1. The CDR3 is 16 amino acids. Germline assignment: CDR1 SGHNT and CDR2 YYREEE (reference sequence). V was pared by 1 base and J by 6 bases, with 7 bases of the junction left unmatched. In nucleotides, the CDR3 is TGTGCCAGCAGCTTGAGGGGTCGGGACAGGGGGCATGGCTACACCTTC. This encodes CASSLRGRDRGHGYTF.

This chain uses TRBV27 with TRBJ1-1; D gene unclear. Germline V gives CDR1 MNHEY, CDR2 SMNVEV (reference sequence). This CDR3 has 15 amino acids. V gave up 2 bases and J gave up 2 bases, with 12 bases separating them. In DNA form, the CDR3 reads TGTGCCAGCAGTTTAAGTGGCGGAGTAAACACTGAAGCTTTCTTT. Protein: CASSLSGGVNTEAFF.

The chain has TRBV9 and TRBJ1-6, with 11 nucleotides matching TRBD1. Looked up from germline, CDR1 is SGDLS and CDR2 is YYNGEE. CDR3 size: 18 residues. The J segment lost 7 bases and the V segment lost 5 bases, leaving 14 bases of the junction unmatched. CDR3: CASSTPGQGGSENSPLHF. The CDR3 region has the DNA TGTGCCAGCAGTACACCGGGACAGGGGGGTTCTGAAAATTCACCCCTCCACTTT.

The genes are TRBV19 and TRBJ1-1; unclear D gene. This CDR3 is built from 14 residues. Germline lookup yields CDR1 LNHDA and CDR2 SQIVND (reference sequence). With 1 base removed from V and 4 bases from J, the gap between germline ends came to 10 bases. CDR3 bases: TGTGCCAGTAGTATAGGTCGTTCGGGCACTGAAGCTTTCTTT. Translating it yields CASSIGRSGTEAFF.

The chain is built from TRBV2 and TRBJ2-1, with 9 bases fitting TRBD2. V was pared by 8 bases and J by 3 bases, with 8 bases of the junction left unmatched. The CDR3 totals 15 residues. Germline assignment: CDR1 SNHLY and CDR2 FYNNEI. The CDR3 nucleotides are TGTGCCAGCGGTATAGCGGGGGTGATCTACAATGAGCAGTTCTTC. The encoded protein is CASGIAGVIYNEQFF.

V gene TRBV9 combines with J gene TRBJ1-1; TRBD1 aligns across 7 bases. Germline loops: CDR1 SGDLS, CDR2 YYNGEE. The CDR3 loop spans 16 amino acids. Unmatched junction bases numbered 15, after V lost 4 bases and J lost 6 bases. DNA for the CDR3: TGTGCCAGCAGCCCCCAGACAGGGCTGTTTATCTCTGAAGCTTTCTTT. It codes for CASSPQTGLFISEAFF.

The chain carries TRBV24-1 and TRBJ1-4, with 10 positions matching TRBD1. Germline V lookup: CDR1 KGHDR, CDR2 SFDVKD. Losses at the gene ends were 3 bases for V and 6 bases for J; bases not matched to a gene: 6. The CDR3 extends over 16 amino acids. The CDR3 coding sequence is TGTGCCACCAGTGATAGCCCCGGGACAGGGGATGAAAAACTGTTTTTT. Residues: CATSDSPGTGDEKLFF.